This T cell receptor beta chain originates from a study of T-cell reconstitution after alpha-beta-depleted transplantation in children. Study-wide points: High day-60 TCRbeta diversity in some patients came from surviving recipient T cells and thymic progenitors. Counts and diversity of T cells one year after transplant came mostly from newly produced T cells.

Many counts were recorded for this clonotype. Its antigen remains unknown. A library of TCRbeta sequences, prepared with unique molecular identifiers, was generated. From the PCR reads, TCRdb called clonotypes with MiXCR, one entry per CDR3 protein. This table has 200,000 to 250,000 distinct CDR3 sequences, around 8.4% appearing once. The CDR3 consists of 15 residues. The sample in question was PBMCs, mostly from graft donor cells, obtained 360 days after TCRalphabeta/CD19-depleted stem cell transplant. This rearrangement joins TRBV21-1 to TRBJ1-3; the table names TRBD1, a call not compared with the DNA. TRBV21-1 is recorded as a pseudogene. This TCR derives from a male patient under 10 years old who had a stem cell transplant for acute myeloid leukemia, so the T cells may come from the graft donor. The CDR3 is CASSSGQGLRNTIYF. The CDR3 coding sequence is TGTGCCAGCAGCAGTGGACAGGGGCTACGAAACACCATATATTTT.